This T cell receptor beta chain stems from a study of post-analysis software for immune sequencing data. Remarks on this clonotype: Its matching antigen is unknown.

General study findings and limits: Controls significantly exceeded multiple sclerosis patients in normalized Chao1 diversity. Clustering by F measure revealed strong co-clustering among samples prepared together in one batch.

TCR beta libraries were prepared from cDNA with unique molecular identifiers. Input populations of roughly 0.95 to 10 million T cells gave rise to a few hundred thousand cDNA molecules. TCRdb redid the calling of the PCR reads with MiXCR, one entry per CDR3 protein. Here the sample spans 600,000 to 700,000 distinct CDR3 sequences, approximately 59% being singletons. Sequenced input: blood. The receptor was derived from a girl aged 2 to 9 with multiple sclerosis.

The CDR3 coding sequence is TGCAGTGCTAGTAGAAGCCTCGCGATCAGTGAAAAACTGTTTTTT. It specifies CSASRSLAISEKLFF. This chain connects TRBV20-1 to TRBJ1-4; D remains unclear. The length of the CDR3 is 15 residues. V was clipped by 3 bases and J by 7 bases, with 18 bases between them. CDR1 is DFQATT and CDR2 is SNEGSKA in the germline V gene (reference sequence).